This TCR beta chain was sequenced for a study of blood T cells in healthy people across ages. The study's findings and limits: A greater number of naive CD4+ cells and higher diversity distinguished long-lived donors from aged donors.

There are a few counts of this clonotype. Its antigen remains unidentified. Alongside a J-beta primer mix, a sample-barcoded 5' primer served in a second PCR lasting about 6 to 11 cycles. One entry per CDR3 protein, called by TCRdb with MiXCR from the 5' RACE reads. The sample has over 1,500,000 distinct CDR3 sequences, 40% to 55% seen once. Trimming cost V 8 bases and J 0 bases, with 11 bases left between them. CDR1 SGHTA and CDR2 FQGNSA come from the germline V gene. The CDR3 is 15 amino acids. The chain recombines TRBV7-2 with TRBJ2-6; D unclear. The clonotype comes from a woman in her forties in good health. The sample was blood. The CDR3 sequence is CASAERLSGANVLTF. The CDR3, as DNA: TGTGCCAGCGCAGAGCGACTCTCTGGGGCCAACGTCCTGACTTTC.